The text below deals with one T cell receptor beta chain. Its cognate antigen is unknown. The junction does not match germline at one end; this may be a read error. The data derive from a study of blood T cells in healthy people across ages. Study-level results: Diversity of TCR beta per million T cells declined in a roughly linear way with age.

A second roughly 6 to 12 cycle PCR used barcoded and J-beta primers. Tagging of each cDNA molecule was performed by a template-switch adaptor with 12 random nucleotides. No fewer than 2.5 million CDR3-containing paired-end reads came from each sample. TCRdb re-called the 5' RACE reads with MiXCR, one entry per CDR3 protein. The sample contains some 290,000 distinct CDR3 sequences, 25% to 30% of which appear only once. Germline V gene sequence: CDR1 SNHLY, CDR2 FYNNEI. The CDR3 has 14 amino acids. Specimen: blood. The chain joins TRBV2 to TRBJ2-5; 8 positions match TRBD2. The TCR comes from a woman in her seventies in good health. CDR3 in DNA: TGTGCCAGCAGGGAAGCGGGAGTAAGCGAGACCCAGTACTTC. This gives the protein CASREAGVSETQYF.